This TCR beta chain emerged from a study of CD8+ T cells in alopecia areata. Germline-derived CDR1 and CDR2 are SEHNR and FQNEAQ (reference sequence). After removal of 2 bases from V and 6 bases from J, the junction contained 5 bases not matched to a gene. The CDR3 is 14 residues long. Investigators isolated RNA and reverse transcribed it into cDNA to act as the sequencing template. The data were produced by immunoSEQ multiplex PCR, yet TCRdb's version contains in-frame clones alone and is incomplete. The table lists around 110,000 clones, 50% to 75% of them singletons. Treatment denoted: oral pan-JAK inhibitor, 5-10 mg twice daily. Study results and limitations: Significant decreases in scalp clonality and expanded CD8+ clones followed tofacitinib treatment. Besides other cells, scalp samples also yield sequences of resident alphabeta T cells from normal skin. Possibly because of HLA-related factors, TCR sharing was less clear across patients than in mice.

Concerning this clone itself: Its specificity is not known.

The sequencing used CD8+ T cells sorted from blood, collected at week 24, from a patient treated with tofacitinib. This TCR was recovered from a human donor with alopecia areata. V gene TRBV7-9 combines with J gene TRBJ1-2, with 8 bases identical to TRBD1. The CDR3 region is CASSLYAGGNGYTF. The CDR3 DNA reads TGTGCCAGCAGCTTATACGCAGGGGGCAATGGCTACACCTTC.